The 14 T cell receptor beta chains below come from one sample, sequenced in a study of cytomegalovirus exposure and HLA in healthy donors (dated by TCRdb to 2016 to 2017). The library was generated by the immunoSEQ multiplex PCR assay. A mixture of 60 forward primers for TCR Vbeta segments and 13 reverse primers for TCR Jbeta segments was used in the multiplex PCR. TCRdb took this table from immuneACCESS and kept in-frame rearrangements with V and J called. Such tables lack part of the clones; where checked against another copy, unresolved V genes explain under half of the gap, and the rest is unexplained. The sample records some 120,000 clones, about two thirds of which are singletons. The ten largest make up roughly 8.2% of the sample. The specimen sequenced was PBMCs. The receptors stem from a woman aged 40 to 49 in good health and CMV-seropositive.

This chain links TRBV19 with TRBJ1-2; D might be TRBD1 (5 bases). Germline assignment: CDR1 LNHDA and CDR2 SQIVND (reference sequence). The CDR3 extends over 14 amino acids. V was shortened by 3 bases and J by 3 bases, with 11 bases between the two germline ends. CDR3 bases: TGTGCCAGTAGTATTAGGGGCGCCGACTATGGCTACACCTTC. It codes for CASSIRGADYGYTF.

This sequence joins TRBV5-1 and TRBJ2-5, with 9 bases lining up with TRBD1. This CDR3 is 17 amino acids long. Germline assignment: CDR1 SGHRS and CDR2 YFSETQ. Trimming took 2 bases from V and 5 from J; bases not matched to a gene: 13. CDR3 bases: TGCGCCAGCAGCTTATTGGGGACACAGGGGGCTGAGGAGACCCAGTACTTC. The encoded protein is CASSLLGTQGAEETQYF.

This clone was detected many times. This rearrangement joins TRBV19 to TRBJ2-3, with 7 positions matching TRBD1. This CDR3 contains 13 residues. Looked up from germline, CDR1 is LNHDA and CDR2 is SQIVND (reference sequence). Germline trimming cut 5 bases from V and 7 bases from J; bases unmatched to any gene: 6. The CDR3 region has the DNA TGTGCCAGTAGTCTGGAACAGGGGAATACGCAGTATTTT. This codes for CASSLEQGNTQYF.

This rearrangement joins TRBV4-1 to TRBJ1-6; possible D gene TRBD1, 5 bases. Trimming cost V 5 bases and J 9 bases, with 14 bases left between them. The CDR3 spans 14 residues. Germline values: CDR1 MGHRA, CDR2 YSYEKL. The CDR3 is CASSSGGPISPLHF. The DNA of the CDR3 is TGCGCCAGCAGCTCGGGGGGTCCTATTTCACCCCTCCACTTT.

CDR3 bases: TGTGCCAGCACTCCACCGGGGGGGGAGCTGTTTTTT. Protein: CASTPPGGELFF. The J gene is TRBJ2-2, the V gene TRBV11-2, with D possibly TRBD2 on 5 matching bases. The germline CDR1 and CDR2 sequences are SGHAT and FQNNGV. The CDR3 contains 12 residues. Trimming stripped 7 bases from V and 8 bases from J, with 11 bases between.

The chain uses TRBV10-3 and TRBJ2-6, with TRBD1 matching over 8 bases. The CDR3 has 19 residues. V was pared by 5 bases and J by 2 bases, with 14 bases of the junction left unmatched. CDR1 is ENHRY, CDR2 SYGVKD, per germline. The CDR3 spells CAISSLRRTGQAGANVLTF. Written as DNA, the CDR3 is TGTGCCATCAGTTCCCTCCGCAGGACAGGGCAAGCTGGGGCCAACGTCCTGACTTTC.

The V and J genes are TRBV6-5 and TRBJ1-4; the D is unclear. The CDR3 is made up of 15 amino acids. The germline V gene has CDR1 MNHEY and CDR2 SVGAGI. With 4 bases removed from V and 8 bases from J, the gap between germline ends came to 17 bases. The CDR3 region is CASSSRTVGREKLFF. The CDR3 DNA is TGTGCCAGCAGTTCACGGACGGTTGGGAGGGAAAAACTGTTTTTT.

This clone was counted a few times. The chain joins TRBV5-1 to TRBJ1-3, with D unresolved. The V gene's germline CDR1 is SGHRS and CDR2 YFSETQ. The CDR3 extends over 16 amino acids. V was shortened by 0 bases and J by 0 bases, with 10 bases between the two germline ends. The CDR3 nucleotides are TGCGCCAGCAGCTTGGGGCAGACTTACTCTGGAAACACCATATATTTT. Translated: CASSLGQTYSGNTIYF.

The CDR3 loop is CSVKTAAGPYGYTF. CDR3 coding DNA: TGCAGCGTCAAGACAGCCGCAGGCCCTTATGGCTACACCTTC. The chain joins TRBV29-1 to TRBJ1-2; perhaps TRBD1 as D (5 bases). Germline CDR1 reads SQVTM; CDR2 reads ANQGSEA. The CDR3 consists of 14 residues. The germline V and J ends were trimmed by 6 bases and 5 bases, with 19 bases remaining between them.

CDR3 loop: CASATSGGTKNIQYF. CDR3 DNA sequence: TGTGCCAGCGCCACTAGCGGGGGAACCAAAAACATTCAGTACTTC. The V call is TRBV2, the J call TRBJ2-4, with TRBD2 identical over 11 bases. The ends lost 8 bases at V and 2 bases at J; junction bases unmatched: 5. From germline, CDR1 is SNHLY and CDR2 FYNNEI. CDR3 size: 15 residues.

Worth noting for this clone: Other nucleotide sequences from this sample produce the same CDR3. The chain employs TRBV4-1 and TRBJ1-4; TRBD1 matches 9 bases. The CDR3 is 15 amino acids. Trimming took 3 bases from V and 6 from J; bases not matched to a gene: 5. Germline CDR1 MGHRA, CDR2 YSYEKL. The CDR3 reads CASSHRDRDHEKLFF. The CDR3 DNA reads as TGCGCCAGCAGCCACAGGGACAGGGATCATGAAAAACTGTTTTTT.

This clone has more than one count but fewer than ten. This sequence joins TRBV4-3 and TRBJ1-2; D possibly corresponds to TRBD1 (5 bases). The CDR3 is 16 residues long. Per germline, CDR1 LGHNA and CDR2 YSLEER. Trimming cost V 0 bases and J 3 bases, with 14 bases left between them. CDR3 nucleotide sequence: TGCGCCAGCAGCCAAGATGTTGGGACTCAATACTATGGCTACACCTTC. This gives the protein CASSQDVGTQYYGYTF.

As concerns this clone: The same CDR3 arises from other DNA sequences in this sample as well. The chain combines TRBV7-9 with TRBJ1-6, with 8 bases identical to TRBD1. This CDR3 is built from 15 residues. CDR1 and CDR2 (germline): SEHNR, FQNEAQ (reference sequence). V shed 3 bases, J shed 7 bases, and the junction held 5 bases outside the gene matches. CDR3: CASSLSGQGNSPLHF. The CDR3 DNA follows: TGTGCCAGCAGCTTGTCCGGACAGGGCAATTCACCCCTCCACTTT. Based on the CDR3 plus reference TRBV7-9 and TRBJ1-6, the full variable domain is DTGVSQNPRHKITKRGQNVTFRCDPISEHNRLYWYRQTLGQGPEFLTYFQNEAQLEKSRLLSDRFSAERPKGSFSTLEIQRTEQGDSAMYLCASSLSGQGNSPLHFGNGTRLTVT.

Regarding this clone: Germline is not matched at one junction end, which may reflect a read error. CDR3 loop: CATSRDPIGIRGDF. The CDR3 nucleotides are TGTGCCACCAGCAGAGATCCTATCGGGATCCGGGGGGACTTC. This rearrangement joins TRBV15 to TRBJ2-5, with 7 bases that match TRBD2. Germline assignment: CDR1 LNHNV and CDR2 YYDKDF (reference sequence). The CDR3 sequence is 14 residues long.